This T cell receptor (beta chain) was profiled in a study of CD8+CD57+ T cells in acquired aplastic anemia. On the study more broadly: An average of roughly 3 ug of DNA was obtained from sorted CD4+ and CD8+ cells.

It was genomic DNA that served as the template for profiling TCR beta VDJ and CDR3. TCRdb fed the reads into MiXCR, producing one record per CDR3 protein. The sample lists about 180,000 distinct CDR3 sequences, 48% seen once, with approximately 12% in the top ten. For sequencing, patients were chosen who had shown expansion of CD8+CD57+ cells by flow cytometry. There were no patients without severe acquired aplastic anemia. Germline V gene lookup returns CDR1 SNHLY and CDR2 FYNNEI. V was trimmed by 5 bases and J by 6 bases, leaving 19 bases between them. The CDR3 consists of 15 residues. The clonotype was recovered from a human donor with aplastic anemia. The chain is built from TRBV2 and TRBJ1-2; D is perhaps TRBD1 (5 bases). The sequencing input was sorted CD4+, CD8+, or CD8+CD57+ T cells (not recorded which) from PBMCs. The CDR3 DNA reads TGTGCCAGCAGTCAGCAGACGAGGGGCCGGGATGGCTACACCTTC. Protein: CASSQQTRGRDGYTF.